This T cell receptor (beta chain) was found in a study of T cells in Graves' hyperthyroidism and ophthalmopathy. Whole-study results and caveats: Expanded thyroid clonotypes (above 0.001) were mostly also found in blood.

Regions amplified from RNA transcripts were the TCR beta CDR3 regions. Researchers ran a first-round RT-PCR on the TCR CDR3 using the HTBI primer set. TCRdb re-called the multiplex PCR reads with MiXCR, one entry per CDR3 protein. The sample includes 530,000 or so distinct CDR3 sequences, more than 15% seen only once; the top ten take approximately 15%. Worth noting for this clonotype: Its antigen is not known.

Disease duration was under 3 months in the ophthalmopathy patients, who also had a Clinical Activity Score of at least 3 and a NOSPECS grade of at least 4. Thyroid ultrasound, orbital computed tomography, clinical symptoms, and serum thyroxine and TRAb underpinned diagnoses. CDR1 SGHRS and CDR2 YFSETQ come from the germline V gene. This CDR3 region has 17 residues. V lost 3 bases to trimming and J lost 3 bases; unmatched junction nucleotides: 7. This receptor was obtained from a woman under 30 with Graves' ophthalmopathy. This chain joins TRBV5-1 and TRBJ2-1; 12 bases map to TRBD2. The specimen sequenced was blood. The CDR3 DNA reads as TGCGCCAGCAGCTCAAGGACTAGCGGGACCAACTACAATGAGCAGTTCTTC. Its protein product is CASSSRTSGTNYNEQFF.